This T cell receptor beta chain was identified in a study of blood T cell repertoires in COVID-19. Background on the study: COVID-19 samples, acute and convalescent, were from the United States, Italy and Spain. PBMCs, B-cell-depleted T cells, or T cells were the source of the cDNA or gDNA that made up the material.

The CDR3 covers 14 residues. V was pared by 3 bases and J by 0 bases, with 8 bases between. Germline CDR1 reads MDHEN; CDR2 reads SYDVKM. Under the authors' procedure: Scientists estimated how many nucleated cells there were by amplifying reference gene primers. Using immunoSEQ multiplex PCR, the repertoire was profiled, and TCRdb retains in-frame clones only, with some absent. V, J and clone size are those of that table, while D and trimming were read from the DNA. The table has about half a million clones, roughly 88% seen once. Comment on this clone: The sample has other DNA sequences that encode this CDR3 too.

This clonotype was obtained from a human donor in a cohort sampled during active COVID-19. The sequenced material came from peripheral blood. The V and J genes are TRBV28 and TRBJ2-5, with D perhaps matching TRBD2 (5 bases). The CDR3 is CASSFGGNQETQYF. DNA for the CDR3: TGTGCCAGCAGTTTTGGAGGTAACCAAGAGACCCAGTACTTC.